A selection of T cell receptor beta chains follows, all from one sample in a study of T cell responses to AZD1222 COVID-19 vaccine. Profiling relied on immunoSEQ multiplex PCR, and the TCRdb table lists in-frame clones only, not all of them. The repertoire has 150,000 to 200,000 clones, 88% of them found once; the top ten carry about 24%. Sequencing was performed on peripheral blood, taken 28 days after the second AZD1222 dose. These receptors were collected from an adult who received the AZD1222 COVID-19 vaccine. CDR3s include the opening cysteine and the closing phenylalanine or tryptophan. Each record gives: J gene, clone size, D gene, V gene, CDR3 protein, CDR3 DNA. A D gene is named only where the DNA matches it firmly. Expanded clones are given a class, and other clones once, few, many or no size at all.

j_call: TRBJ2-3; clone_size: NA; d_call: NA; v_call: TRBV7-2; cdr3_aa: CASSLGGVHTDTQYF; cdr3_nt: TGTGCCAGCAGCTTAGGCGGAGTTCACACAGATACGCAGTATTTT
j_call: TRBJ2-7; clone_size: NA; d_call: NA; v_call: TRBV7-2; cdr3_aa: CASSLSYEQYF; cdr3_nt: TGTGCCAGCAGCTTAAGCTACGAGCAGTACTTC
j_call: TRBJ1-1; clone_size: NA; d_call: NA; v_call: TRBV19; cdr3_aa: CASSIGTNTEAFF; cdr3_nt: TGTGCCAGTAGTATAGGCACGAACACTGAAGCTTTCTTT
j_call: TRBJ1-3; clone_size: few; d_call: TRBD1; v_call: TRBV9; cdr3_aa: CASSVTGVGNTIYF; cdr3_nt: TGTGCCAGCAGCGTGACAGGGGTCGGAAACACCATATATTTT
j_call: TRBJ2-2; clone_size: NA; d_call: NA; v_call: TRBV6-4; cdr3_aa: CASRPELGRTGELFF; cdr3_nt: TGTGCCAGCAGACCGGAACTGGGCAGGACCGGGGAGCTGTTTTTT
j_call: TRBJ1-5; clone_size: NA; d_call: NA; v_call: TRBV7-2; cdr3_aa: CASSTGTGSNQPQHF; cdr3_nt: TGTGCCAGCAGCACCGGGACGGGTAGCAATCAGCCCCAGCATTTT
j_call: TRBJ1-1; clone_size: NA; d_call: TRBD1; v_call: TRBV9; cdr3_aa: CASSVVSGGDTEAFF; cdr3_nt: TGTGCCAGCAGCGTAGTGTCAGGGGGGGACACTGAAGCTTTCTTT
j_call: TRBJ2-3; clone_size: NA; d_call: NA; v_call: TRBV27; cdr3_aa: CASSSGPSTDTQYF; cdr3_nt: TGTGCCAGCAGTTCGGGACCGAGCACAGATACGCAGTATTTT
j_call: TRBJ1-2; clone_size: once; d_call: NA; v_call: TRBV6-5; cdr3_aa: CASSNGPGYTF; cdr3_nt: TGTGCCAGCAGTAACGGACCGGGCTACACCTTC
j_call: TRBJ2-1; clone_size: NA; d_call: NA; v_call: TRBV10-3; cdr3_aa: CAISESIFGPRVANEQFF; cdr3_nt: TGTGCCATCAGTGAGTCCATATTCGGACCCAGAGTAGCTAATGAGCAGTTCTTC
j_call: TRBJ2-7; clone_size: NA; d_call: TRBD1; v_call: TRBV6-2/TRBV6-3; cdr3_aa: CASSSGPGTGGRESYEQYF; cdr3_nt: TGTGCCAGCAGTTCCGGTCCCGGGACAGGGGGGCGGGAGTCCTACGAGCAGTACTTC
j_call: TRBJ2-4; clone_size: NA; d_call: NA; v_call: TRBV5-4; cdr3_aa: CASSPRAGEENIQYF; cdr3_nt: TGTGCCAGCAGCCCCCGGGCAGGGGAGGAAAACATTCAGTACTTC
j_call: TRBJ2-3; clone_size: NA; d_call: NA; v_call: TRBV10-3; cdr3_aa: CAISEGTSPSTDTQYF; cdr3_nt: TGTGCCATCAGTGAGGGGACTTCTCCTAGCACAGATACGCAGTATTTT
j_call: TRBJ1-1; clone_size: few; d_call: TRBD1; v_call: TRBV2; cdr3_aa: CASSRQGNTEAFF; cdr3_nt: TGTGCCAGCAGCCGACAGGGAAACACTGAAGCTTTCTTT
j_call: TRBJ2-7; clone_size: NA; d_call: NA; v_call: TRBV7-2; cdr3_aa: CASSPRGGPGTNSYEQYF; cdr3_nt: TGTGCCAGCAGTCCGAGGGGAGGTCCAGGGACCAACTCCTACGAGCAGTACTTC
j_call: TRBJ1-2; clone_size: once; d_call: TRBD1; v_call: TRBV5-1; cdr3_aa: CASSESGTASYGYTF; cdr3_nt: TGCGCCAGCAGCGAATCCGGGACAGCGAGCTATGGCTACACCTTC
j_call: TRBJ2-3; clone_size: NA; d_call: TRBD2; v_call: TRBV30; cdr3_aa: CAWSVAGGDTQYF; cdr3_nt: TGTGCCTGGAGTGTAGCGGGAGGAGATACGCAGTATTTT
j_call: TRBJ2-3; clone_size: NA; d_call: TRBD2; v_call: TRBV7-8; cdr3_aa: CASSRTSGNSRVSTDTQYF; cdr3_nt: TGTGCCAGCAGCCGGACTAGCGGGAACTCCCGGGTCAGCACAGATACGCAGTATTTT
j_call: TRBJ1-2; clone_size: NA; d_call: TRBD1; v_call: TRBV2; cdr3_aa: CASSDPSTGERGPSGYTF; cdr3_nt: TGTGCCAGCAGTGACCCCAGCACCGGGGAAAGGGGGCCAAGCGGCTACACCTTC
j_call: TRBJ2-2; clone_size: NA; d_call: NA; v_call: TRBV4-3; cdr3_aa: CASSQDWLTNTGELFF; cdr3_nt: TGCGCCAGCAGCCAAGATTGGCTGACGAACACCGGGGAGCTGTTTTTT
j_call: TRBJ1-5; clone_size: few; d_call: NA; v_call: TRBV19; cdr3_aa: CASRSGRGSNQPQHF; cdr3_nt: TGTGCCAGCAGGAGTGGGAGAGGTAGCAATCAGCCCCAGCATTTT
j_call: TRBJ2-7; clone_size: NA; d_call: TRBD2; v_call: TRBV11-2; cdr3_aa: CASSLDPLAGALEQYF; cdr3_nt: TGTGCCAGCAGCTTAGATCCCCTAGCGGGAGCTCTTGAGCAGTACTTC
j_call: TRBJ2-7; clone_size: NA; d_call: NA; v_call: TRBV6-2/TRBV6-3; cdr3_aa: CASSYGRGYEQYF; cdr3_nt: TGTGCCAGCAGTTACGGTCGCGGGTACGAGCAGTACTTC
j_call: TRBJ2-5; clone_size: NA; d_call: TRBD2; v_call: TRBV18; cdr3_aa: CASSPEAAGGQETQYF; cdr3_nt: TGTGCCAGCTCACCTGAGGCAGCGGGAGGTCAAGAGACCCAGTACTTC
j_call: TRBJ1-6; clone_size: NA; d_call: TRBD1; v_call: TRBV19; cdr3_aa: CASSTRDRRNSPLHF; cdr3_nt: TGTGCCAGTAGTACTCGGGACAGGCGTAATTCACCCCTCCACTTT
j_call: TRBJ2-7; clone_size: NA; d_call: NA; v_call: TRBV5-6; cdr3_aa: CASRGQDEQYF; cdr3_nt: TGTGCCAGCAGAGGGCAAGACGAGCAGTACTTC
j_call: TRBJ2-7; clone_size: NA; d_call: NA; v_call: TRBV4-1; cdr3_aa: CASSQGRATLRYEQYF; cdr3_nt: TGCGCCAGCAGCCAAGGTCGGGCTACGCTCCGGTACGAGCAGTACTTC
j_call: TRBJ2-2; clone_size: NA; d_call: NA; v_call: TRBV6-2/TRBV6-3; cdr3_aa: CASSTQGSVTGELFF; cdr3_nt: TGTGCCAGCAGTACGCAGGGGAGCGTGACCGGGGAGCTGTTTTTT
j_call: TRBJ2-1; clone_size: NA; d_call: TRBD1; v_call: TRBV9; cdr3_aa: CASSVGQTNNEQFF; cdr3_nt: TGTGCCAGCAGCGTGGGACAGACTAACAATGAGCAGTTCTTC
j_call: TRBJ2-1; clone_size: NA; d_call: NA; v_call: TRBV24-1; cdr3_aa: CATSELARGEQFF; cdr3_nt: TGTGCCACCAGTGAGTTGGCGCGTGGTGAGCAGTTCTTC
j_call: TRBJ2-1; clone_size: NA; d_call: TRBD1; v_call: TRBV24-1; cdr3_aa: CATSDPQPGPGGNEQFF; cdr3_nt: TGTGCCACCAGTGATCCTCAACCTGGCCCAGGGGGCAATGAGCAGTTCTTC
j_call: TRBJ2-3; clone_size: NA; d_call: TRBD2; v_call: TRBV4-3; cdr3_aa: CASSQDVLAGREF; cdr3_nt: TGCGCCAGCAGCCAAGATGTCCTAGCGGGAAGAGAATTT
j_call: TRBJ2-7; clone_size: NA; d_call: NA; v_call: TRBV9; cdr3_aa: CASSVEGGRNYEQYF; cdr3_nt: TGTGCCAGCAGCGTAGAGGGGGGGAGGAACTACGAGCAGTACTTC
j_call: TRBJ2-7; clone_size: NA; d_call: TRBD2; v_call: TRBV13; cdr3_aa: CASSGGLADPTYEQYF; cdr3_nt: TGTGCCAGCAGCGGAGGACTAGCGGACCCAACCTACGAGCAGTACTTC
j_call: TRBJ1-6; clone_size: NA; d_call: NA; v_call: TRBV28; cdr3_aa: CASSTLGESSYNSPLHF; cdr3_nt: TGTGCCAGCAGCACCTTGGGGGAAAGCTCCTATAATTCACCCCTCCACTTT
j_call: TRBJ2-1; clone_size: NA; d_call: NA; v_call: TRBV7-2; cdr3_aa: CASSRTTRSSYNEQFF; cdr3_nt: TGTGCCAGCAGCCGGACTACCAGGAGCTCCTACAATGAGCAGTTCTTC
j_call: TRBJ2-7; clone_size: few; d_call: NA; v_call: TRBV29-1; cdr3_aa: CSVELESYEQYF; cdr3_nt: TGCAGCGTTGAGCTAGAATCCTACGAGCAGTACTTC
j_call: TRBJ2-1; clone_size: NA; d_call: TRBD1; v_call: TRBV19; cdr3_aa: CASSITRQGRTVGYNEQFF; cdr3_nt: TGTGCCAGTAGTATTACCCGACAGGGGAGGACGGTGGGTTACAATGAGCAGTTCTTC
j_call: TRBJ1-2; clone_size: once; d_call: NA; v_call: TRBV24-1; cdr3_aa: CATSAAEYYGYTF; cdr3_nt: TGTGCCACCAGTGCCGCGGAGTACTATGGCTACACCTTC
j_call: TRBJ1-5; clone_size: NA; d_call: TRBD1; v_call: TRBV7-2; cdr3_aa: CASSPPGTANQPQHF; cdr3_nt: TGTGCCAGCAGCCCCCCGGGGACAGCCAATCAGCCCCAGCATTTT
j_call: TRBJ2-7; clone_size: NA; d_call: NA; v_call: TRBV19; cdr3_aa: CASSIVQGGTYEQYF; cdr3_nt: TGTGCCAGTAGTATCGTCCAGGGAGGAACCTACGAGCAGTACTTC
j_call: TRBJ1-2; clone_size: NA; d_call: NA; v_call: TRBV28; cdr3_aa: CASSSLFGYTF; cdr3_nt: TGTGCCAGCAGCTCTTTGTTTGGCTACACCTTC
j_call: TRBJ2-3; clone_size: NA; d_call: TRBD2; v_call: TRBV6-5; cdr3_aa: CASARAGGLGDTQYF; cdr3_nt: TGTGCCAGCGCCCGGGCGGGAGGACTTGGAGATACGCAGTATTTT
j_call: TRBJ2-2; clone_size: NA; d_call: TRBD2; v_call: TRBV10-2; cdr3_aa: CASPGEGAGGFTGELFF; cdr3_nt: TGCGCCAGCCCGGGGGAAGGAGCGGGAGGATTCACCGGGGAGCTGTTTTTT
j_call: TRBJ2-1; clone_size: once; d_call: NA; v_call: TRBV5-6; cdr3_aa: CASTREGARKEQFF; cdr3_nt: TGTGCCAGCACCAGAGAAGGGGCGCGGAAGGAGCAGTTCTTC
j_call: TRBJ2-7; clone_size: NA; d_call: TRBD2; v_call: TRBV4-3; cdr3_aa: CASSQGAYNVGGSYEQYF; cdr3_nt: TGCGCCAGCAGCCAAGGGGCCTACAACGTGGGGGGGAGCTACGAGCAGTACTTC
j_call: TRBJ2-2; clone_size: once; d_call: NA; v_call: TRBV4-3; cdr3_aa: CASSQDLASATTGELFF; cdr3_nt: TGCGCCAGCAGCCAAGATCTGGCTAGCGCAACTACCGGGGAGCTGTTTTTT
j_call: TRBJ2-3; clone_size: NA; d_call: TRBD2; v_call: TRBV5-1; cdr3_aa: CASNPSGSTDTQYF; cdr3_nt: TGCGCCAGCAACCCTAGCGGGAGTACAGATACGCAGTATTTT
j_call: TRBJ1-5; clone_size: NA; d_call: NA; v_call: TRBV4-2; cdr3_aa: CASSQDDRGSNQPQHF; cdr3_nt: TGTGCCAGCAGCCAAGATGACCGGGGTAGCAATCAGCCCCAGCATTTT
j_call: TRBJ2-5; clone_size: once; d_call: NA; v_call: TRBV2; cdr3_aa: CASSVRQWEETQYF; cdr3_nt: TGTGCCAGCAGTGTACGACAATGGGAGGAGACCCAGTACTTC
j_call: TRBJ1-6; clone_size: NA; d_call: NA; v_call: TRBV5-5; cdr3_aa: CASDRPGAYNSPLHF; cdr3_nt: TGTGCCAGCGACCGACCCGGGGCCTATAATTCACCCCTCCACTTT
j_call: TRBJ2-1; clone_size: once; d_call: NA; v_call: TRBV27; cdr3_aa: CASSTRGGEEFF; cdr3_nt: TGTGCCAGCAGTACCCGCGGAGGCGAGGAGTTCTTC
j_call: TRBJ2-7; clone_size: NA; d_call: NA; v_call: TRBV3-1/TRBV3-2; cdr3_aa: CASSQAQPYEQYF; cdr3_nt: TGTGCCAGCAGCCAAGCCCAGCCCTACGAGCAGTACTTC
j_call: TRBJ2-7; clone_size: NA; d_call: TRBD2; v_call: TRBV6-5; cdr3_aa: CASSYVLAGDEQYF; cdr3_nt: TGTGCCAGCAGTTACGTGCTAGCGGGAGACGAGCAGTACTTC
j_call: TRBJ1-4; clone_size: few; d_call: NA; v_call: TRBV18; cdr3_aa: CASSPRRGGEKLFF; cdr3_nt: TGTGCCAGCTCACCGCGTCGGGGAGGCGAAAAACTGTTTTTT
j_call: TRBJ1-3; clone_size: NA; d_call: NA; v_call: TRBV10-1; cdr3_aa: CASSESKLGPSGNTIYF; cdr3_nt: TGCGCCAGCAGTGAGTCGAAGCTAGGACCCTCTGGAAACACCATATATTTT
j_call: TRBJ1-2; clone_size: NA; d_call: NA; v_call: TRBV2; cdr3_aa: CASSGRGKGYTF; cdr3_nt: TGTGCCTCAAGCGGCAGGGGCAAGGGCTACACCTTC
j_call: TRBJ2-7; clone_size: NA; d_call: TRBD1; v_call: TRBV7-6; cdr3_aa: CASSPRRQGASYEQYF; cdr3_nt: TGTGCCAGCAGCCCGCGAAGACAGGGGGCCTCCTACGAGCAGTACTTC
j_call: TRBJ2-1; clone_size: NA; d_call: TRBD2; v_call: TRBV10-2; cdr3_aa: CATSPGGGNEQFF; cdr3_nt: TGCGCCACCTCGCCGGGCGGGGGGAATGAGCAGTTCTTC